Below, one T cell receptor (beta chain) is given with its context. As processed by the authors: Nucleated cell counts were estimated from reference gene primer amplification. The assay was immunoSEQ multiplex PCR, and TCRdb's table has in-frame clones only and misses some. V and J calls and clone size come straight from that table; D and trimming were deduced from the DNA. The sample consists of 250,000 or so clones, 65% to 85% of them appearing once. Germline lookup yields CDR1 LGHDT and CDR2 YNNKEL (reference sequence). V dropped 6 bases and J dropped 4; count of bases not matched to a gene: 7. The CDR3 contains 16 residues. The data are from a study of blood T cell repertoires in COVID-19. Overall study: The analysed material was cDNA or gDNA that came from T cells, B-cell-depleted T cells, or PBMCs.

The chain is built from TRBV3-1 (or the pseudogene TRBV3-2) and TRBJ2-2; TRBD1 agrees at 11 bases. The receptor comes from a human donor in a cohort sampled during active COVID-19. Sequencing input: peripheral blood. CDR3 DNA: TGTGCCAGCAGACAAACCGGGACAGGGGGCACCGGGGAGCTGTTTTTT. Translation: CASRQTGTGGTGELFF.